Sequencing of this T cell receptor (beta chain) was carried out in a study of CD8 T cells in Susac syndrome. After extraction with the RNeasy kit, about 0.45 to 1 ug of the RNA was reverse transcribed using random hexamers. Amplification of TCR beta CDR3 spanned 54 Vbeta and 13 Jbeta via immunoSEQ multiplex PCR. TCRdb recomputed calls from the immunoSEQ multiplex PCR reads with MiXCR, one row per CDR3 protein. The sample carries 150,000 to 200,000 distinct CDR3 sequences, 91% recorded once. This CDR3 is 14 amino acids long. Germline V gene sequence: CDR1 DFQATT, CDR2 SNEGSKA (reference sequence). Trimming took 0 bases from V and 8 from J, leaving 16 bases between them.

The source is a human donor with Susac syndrome. The chain is built from TRBV20-1 and TRBJ2-5; D ambiguous. Sequenced input: CD4+ T cells from PBMCs. CDR3 loop: CSARDLDFPITQYF. CDR3 nucleotide sequence: TGCAGTGCTAGAGATCTTGACTTCCCGATCACCCAGTACTTC.